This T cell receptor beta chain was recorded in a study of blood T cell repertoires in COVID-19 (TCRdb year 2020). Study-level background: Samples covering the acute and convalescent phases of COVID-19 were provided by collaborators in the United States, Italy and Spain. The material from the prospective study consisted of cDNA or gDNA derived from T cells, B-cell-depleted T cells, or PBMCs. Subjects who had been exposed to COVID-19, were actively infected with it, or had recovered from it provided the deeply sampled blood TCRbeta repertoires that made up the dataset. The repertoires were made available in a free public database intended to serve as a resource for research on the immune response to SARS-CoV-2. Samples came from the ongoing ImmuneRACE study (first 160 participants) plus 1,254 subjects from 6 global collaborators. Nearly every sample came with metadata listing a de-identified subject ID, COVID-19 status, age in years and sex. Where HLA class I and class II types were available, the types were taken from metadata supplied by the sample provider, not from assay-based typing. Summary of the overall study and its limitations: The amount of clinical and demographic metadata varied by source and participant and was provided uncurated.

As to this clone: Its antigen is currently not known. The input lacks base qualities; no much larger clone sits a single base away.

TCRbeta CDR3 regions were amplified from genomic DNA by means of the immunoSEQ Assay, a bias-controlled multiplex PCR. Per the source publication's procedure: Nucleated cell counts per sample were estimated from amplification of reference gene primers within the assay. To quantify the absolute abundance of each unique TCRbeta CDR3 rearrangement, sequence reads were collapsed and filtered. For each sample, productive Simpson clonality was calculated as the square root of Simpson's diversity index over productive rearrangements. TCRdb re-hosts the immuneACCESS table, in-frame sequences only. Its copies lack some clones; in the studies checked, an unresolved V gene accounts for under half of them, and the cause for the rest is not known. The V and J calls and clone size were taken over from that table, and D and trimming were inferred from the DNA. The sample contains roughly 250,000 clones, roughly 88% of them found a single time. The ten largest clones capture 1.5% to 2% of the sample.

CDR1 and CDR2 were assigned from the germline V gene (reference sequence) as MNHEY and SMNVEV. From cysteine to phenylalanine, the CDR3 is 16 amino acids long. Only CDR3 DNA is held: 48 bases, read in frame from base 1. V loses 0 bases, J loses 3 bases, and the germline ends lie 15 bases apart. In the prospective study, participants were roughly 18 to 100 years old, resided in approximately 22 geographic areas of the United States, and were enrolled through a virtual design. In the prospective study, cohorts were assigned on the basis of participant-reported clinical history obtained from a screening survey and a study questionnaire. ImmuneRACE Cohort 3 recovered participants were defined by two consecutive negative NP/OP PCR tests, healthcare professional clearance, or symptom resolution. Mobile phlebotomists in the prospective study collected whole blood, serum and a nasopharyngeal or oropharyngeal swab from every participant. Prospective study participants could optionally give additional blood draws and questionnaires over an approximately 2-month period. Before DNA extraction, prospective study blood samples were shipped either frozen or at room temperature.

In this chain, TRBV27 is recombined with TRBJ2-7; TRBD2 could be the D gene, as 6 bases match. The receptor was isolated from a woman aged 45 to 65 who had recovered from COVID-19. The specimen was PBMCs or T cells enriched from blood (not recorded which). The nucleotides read TGTGCCAGCAGTTTATCGAGAATAGCGGCTTTCTACGAGCAGTACTTC. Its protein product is CASSLSRIAAFYEQYF.